The text below deals with one TCR beta chain. Its target is not known. The data were taken from a study of beta chain features in type 1 diabetes. Study observations and caveats: Reduced insertions and increased deletions marked VDJ junctions in type 1 diabetes patients. Sampled from patients, naive, central memory and Treg TCRB repertoires appeared more similar than those sampled from healthy donors.

Investigators reverse transcribed all isolated RNA, so they sequenced expressed TCRB transcripts. Clones were read by immunoSEQ multiplex PCR, and TCRdb kept only the in-frame ones, dropping some. The data hold around 150,000 clones, with roughly 7.2% observed a single time. CDR3 length: 15 residues. The germline CDR1 and CDR2 sequences are MNHEY and SMNVEV (reference sequence). Deletions cut 0 bases from V and 4 bases from J, with 10 bases between. Every donor had blood drawn once into heparin, around 0.12 L on average. Sorting produced populations that all topped 98% purity. The sequenced sample consisted of central memory CD4+ T cells from blood. The TCR comes from a woman under 40 in good health. The V gene is TRBV27, the J gene TRBJ2-1; no clear D. CDR3 sequence: CASSLSRDTYNEQFF. The CDR3 nucleotides read TGTGCCAGCAGTTTATCCCGAGATACTTACAATGAGCAGTTCTTC.